Listed below are T cell receptor beta chains from one sample, sequenced in a study of glioma-infiltrating T cells after dendritic cell vaccination. Measured with immunoSEQ multiplex PCR; TCRdb has only the in-frame clones, and not every one. The sample consists of 65,000 or so clones, around 86% of them appearing once. The input for sequencing was blood, taken after dendritic cell vaccination. These receptors came from a human donor with glioblastoma. Both conserved end residues are part of each CDR3. A D gene is named only where the DNA matches it firmly. Clone size is not always given. Where it is, it says once, few, many or a class for expanded clones.

J gene: TRBJ2-2; V gene: TRBV6-6; D gene: TRBD1; clone size: .; CDR3 DNA: TGTGCCACCCCAGGACAGGGCTACACCGGGGAGCTGTTTTTT; CDR3 protein: CATPGQGYTGELFF
J gene: TRBJ2-7; V gene: TRBV25-1; D gene: .; clone size: .; CDR3 DNA: TGTGCCAGCAGCCGGGGTCTAGGTACCTACGAGCAGTACTTC; CDR3 protein: CASSRGLGTYEQYF
J gene: TRBJ2-5; V gene: TRBV19; D gene: .; clone size: .; CDR3 DNA: TGTGCCAGTAGTCTCCGGGGGGGACAGCAAGAGACCCAGTACTTC; CDR3 protein: CASSLRGGQQETQYF
J gene: TRBJ2-7; V gene: TRBV19; D gene: TRBD1; clone size: .; CDR3 DNA: TGTGCCAGTAGTATTTCGGACAGGGGGTACGAGCAGTACTTC; CDR3 protein: CASSISDRGYEQYF
J gene: TRBJ2-2; V gene: TRBV7-8; D gene: TRBD1; clone size: few; CDR3 DNA: TGTGCCAGCAGCACGACAGGGCCGTACGGGGAGCTGTTTTTT; CDR3 protein: CASSTTGPYGELFF
J gene: TRBJ1-1; V gene: TRBV6-5; D gene: .; clone size: once; CDR3 DNA: TGTGCCAGCAGTTCCGCGGTCTGGCAGGGCTCTGAAGCTTTCTTT; CDR3 protein: CASSSAVWQGSEAFF
J gene: TRBJ1-1; V gene: TRBV5-1; D gene: .; clone size: .; CDR3 DNA: TGCGCCAGCAGCTTGCATGAGGTGCGTGAAGCTTTCTTT; CDR3 protein: CASSLHEVREAFF
J gene: TRBJ1-5; V gene: TRBV27; D gene: .; clone size: .; CDR3 DNA: TGTGCCAGCAGTTCTGTTTTAAATCAGCCCCAGCATTTT; CDR3 protein: CASSSVLNQPQHF
J gene: TRBJ1-4; V gene: TRBV19; D gene: .; clone size: .; CDR3 DNA: TGTGCCAGTAAAGATAGACGGGGTGCGAACGCGGCGCACTATGAAAAACTGTTTTTT; CDR3 protein: CASKDRRGANAAHYEKLFF
J gene: TRBJ2-2; V gene: TRBV7-8; D gene: TRBD2; clone size: once; CDR3 DNA: TGTGCCAGCAGCTTAGGGGGACTAGCCTACGGGGAGCTGTTTTTT; CDR3 protein: CASSLGGLAYGELFF
J gene: TRBJ2-1; V gene: TRBV9; D gene: TRBD2; clone size: .; CDR3 DNA: TGTGCCAGCAGCGTGGTGGCGGGAGGTTTAAATGAGCAGTTCTTC; CDR3 protein: CASSVVAGGLNEQFF
J gene: TRBJ2-3; V gene: TRBV19; D gene: TRBD2; clone size: .; CDR3 DNA: TGTGCCAGTAGTATCCTTGCTAGCGGAAGCACAGATACGCAGTATTTT; CDR3 protein: CASSILASGSTDTQYF
J gene: TRBJ1-1; V gene: TRBV6-5; D gene: .; clone size: .; CDR3 DNA: TGTGCCAGCAACCCCAGGGGTATGGCAGCTTTCTTT; CDR3 protein: CASNPRGMAAFF
J gene: TRBJ2-2; V gene: TRBV19; D gene: TRBD1; clone size: .; CDR3 DNA: TGTGCCAGTAGAACCCTCCCTGGGACAGGGAACACCGGGGAGCTGTTTTTT; CDR3 protein: CASRTLPGTGNTGELFF
J gene: TRBJ1-1; V gene: TRBV7-2; D gene: .; clone size: .; CDR3 DNA: TGTGCCAGCAGCCCAGGAGGTAACACTGAAGCTTTCTTT; CDR3 protein: CASSPGGNTEAFF
J gene: TRBJ2-7; V gene: TRBV10-2; D gene: .; clone size: few; CDR3 DNA: TGCGCCTCCGCGGGGGCCCCAGCCTACGAGCAGTACTTC; CDR3 protein: CASAGAPAYEQYF
J gene: TRBJ2-1; V gene: TRBV15; D gene: TRBD2; clone size: .; CDR3 DNA: TGTGCCACCAGCAGGGGGACTAGCGACAGCTCCTACAATGAGCAGTTCTTC; CDR3 protein: CATSRGTSDSSYNEQFF
J gene: TRBJ1-1; V gene: TRBV5-6; D gene: .; clone size: .; CDR3 DNA: TGTGCCAGCAGCTTAACTCGGAACAGGATGAACACTGAAGCTTTCTTT; CDR3 protein: CASSLTRNRMNTEAFF
J gene: TRBJ1-1; V gene: TRBV5-6; D gene: .; clone size: .; CDR3 DNA: TGTGCCAGCAGCTTGGATTTTGAACAGGGTTGGACTGAAGCTTTCTTT; CDR3 protein: CASSLDFEQGWTEAFF
J gene: TRBJ1-6; V gene: TRBV7-2; D gene: TRBD1; clone size: .; CDR3 DNA: TGTGCCAGCAGATTAAGGCACAACAGGGGAGAAGGGGATAATTCACCCCTCCACTTT; CDR3 protein: CASRLRHNRGEGDNSPLHF